This TCR beta chain was sequenced in a study of T-cell reconstitution after alpha-beta-depleted transplantation in children. This clonotype was observed a handful of times. The antigen is undetermined. The CDR3 sequence is 14 residues long. The J segment lost 1 base and the V segment lost 5 bases, leaving 5 bases of the junction unmatched. The germline V gene encodes CDR1 SQVTM and CDR2 ANQGSEA. Preparation of the TCRbeta library used unique molecular identifiers. TCRdb reprocessed the PCR reads with MiXCR, giving one entry per CDR3 protein. The sample has a few hundred thousand distinct CDR3 sequences, roughly 13% seen once. Regarding the study as a whole: TCRbeta diversity was high at day 60 in some patients (a result of surviving recipient T cells and thymic progenitors). At the one-year point after transplant, T-cell counts and TCRbeta diversity were found to come mostly from T cells that had been newly produced.

This TCR was recovered from a male patient between 5 and 17 years old who had a stem cell transplant for acute myeloid leukemia, so the T cells may come from the graft donor. Sequenced material: PBMCs, mostly from graft donor cells, taken 360 days after TCRalphabeta/CD19-depleted stem cell transplant. The chain uses TRBV29-1 and TRBJ1-1, with 9 bases lining up with TRBD1. CDR3 residues: CSVNTGGANTEAFF. The DNA of the CDR3 is TGCAGCGTTAACACAGGGGGCGCGAACACTGAAGCTTTCTTT.